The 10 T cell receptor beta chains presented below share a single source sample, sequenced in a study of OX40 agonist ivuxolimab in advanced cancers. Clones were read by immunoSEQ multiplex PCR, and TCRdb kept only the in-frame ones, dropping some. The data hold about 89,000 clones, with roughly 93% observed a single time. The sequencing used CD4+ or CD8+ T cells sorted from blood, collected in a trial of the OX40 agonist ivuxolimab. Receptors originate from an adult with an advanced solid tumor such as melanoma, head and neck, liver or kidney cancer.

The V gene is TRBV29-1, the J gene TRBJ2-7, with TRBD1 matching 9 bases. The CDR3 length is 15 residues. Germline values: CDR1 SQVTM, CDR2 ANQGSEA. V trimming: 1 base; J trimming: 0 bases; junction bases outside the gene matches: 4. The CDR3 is CSVEAWTGASYEQYF. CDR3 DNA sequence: TGCAGCGTTGAAGCGTGGACAGGGGCCTCCTACGAGCAGTACTTC.

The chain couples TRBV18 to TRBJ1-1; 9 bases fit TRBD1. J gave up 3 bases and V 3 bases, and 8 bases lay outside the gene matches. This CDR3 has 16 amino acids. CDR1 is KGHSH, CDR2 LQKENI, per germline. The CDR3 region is CASSPATGGGYTEAFF. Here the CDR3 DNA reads TGTGCCAGCTCACCCGCAACAGGGGGCGGTTACACTGAAGCTTTCTTT.

Written as DNA, the CDR3 is TGTGCCAGTAGTACGATGACAGCCCAGGGAGGTAGCAATCAGCCCCAGCATTTT. Its translation is CASSTMTAQGGSNQPQHF. J is TRBJ1-5 and V is TRBV19, with D perhaps matching TRBD1 (5 bases). The CDR3 extends over 18 amino acids. The germline V gene has CDR1 LNHDA and CDR2 SQIVND (reference sequence). V was clipped by 4 bases and J by 0 bases, with 19 bases between them.

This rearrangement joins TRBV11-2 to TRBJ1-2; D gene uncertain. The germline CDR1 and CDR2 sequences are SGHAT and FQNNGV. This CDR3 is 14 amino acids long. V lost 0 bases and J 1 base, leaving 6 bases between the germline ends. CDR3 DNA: TGTGCCAGCAGCTTAGATCTAAGTAACTATGGCTACACCTTC. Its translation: CASSLDLSNYGYTF.

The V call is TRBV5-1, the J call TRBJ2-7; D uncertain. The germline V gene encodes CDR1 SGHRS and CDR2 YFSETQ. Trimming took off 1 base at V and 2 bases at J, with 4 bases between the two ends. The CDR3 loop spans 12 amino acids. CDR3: CASSLTAYEQYF. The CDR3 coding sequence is TGCGCCAGCAGCTTGACAGCCTACGAGCAGTACTTC.

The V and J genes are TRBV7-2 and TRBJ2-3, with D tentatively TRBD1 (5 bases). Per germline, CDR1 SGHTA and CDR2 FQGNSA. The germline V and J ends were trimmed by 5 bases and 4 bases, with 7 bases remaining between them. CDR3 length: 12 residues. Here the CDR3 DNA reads TGTGCCAGCAGCAAAGGGGCAGATACGCAGTATTTT. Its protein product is CASSKGADTQYF.

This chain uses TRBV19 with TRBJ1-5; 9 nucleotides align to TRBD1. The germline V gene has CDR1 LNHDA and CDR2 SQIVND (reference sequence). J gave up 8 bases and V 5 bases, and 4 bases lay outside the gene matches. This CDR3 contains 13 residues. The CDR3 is CASSGQGLEPQHF. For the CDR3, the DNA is TGTGCCAGTAGTGGACAGGGGCTGGAGCCCCAGCATTTT.

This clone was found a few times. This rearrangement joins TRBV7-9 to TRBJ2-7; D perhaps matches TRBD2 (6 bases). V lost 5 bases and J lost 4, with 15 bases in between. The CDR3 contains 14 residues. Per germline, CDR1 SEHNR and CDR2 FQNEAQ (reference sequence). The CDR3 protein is CASSRWGDRYEQYF. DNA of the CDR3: TGTGCCAGCAGCCGGTGGGGGGATAGATACGAGCAGTACTTC.

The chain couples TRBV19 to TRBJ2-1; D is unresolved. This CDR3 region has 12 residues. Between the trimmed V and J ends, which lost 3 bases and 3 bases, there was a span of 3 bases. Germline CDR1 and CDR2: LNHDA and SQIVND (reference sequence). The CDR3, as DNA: TGTGCCAGTAGTATTAGCTACAATGAGCAGTTCTTC. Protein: CASSISYNEQFF.

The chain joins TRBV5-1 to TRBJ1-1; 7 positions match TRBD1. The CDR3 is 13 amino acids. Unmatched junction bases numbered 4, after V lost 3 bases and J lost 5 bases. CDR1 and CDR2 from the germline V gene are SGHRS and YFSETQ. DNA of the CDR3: TGCGCCAGCAGCTACCCACAGGGGACTGAAGCTTTCTTT. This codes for CASSYPQGTEAFF.